This paragraph covers one T cell receptor (beta chain) sequence. Its antigen is still unknown. No base-level quality is on record; no much larger clone is a single base apart. The approximately 39 donors, aged about 6 to 95 years, were systemically healthy Caucasian individuals from Russia. Each donor gave about 9.7 milliliters of peripheral blood, drawn into EDTA-treated Vacutainer tubes. Ficoll-Paque density-gradient centrifugation was used to isolate PBMCs, with at least 7 million per sample. Trizol reagent was used to extract total RNA from the PBMCs, yielding at least 5 micrograms per sample. For every donor, an aliquot of PBMCs went through flow cytometry to measure the percentages of naive CD45RAhigh/CD27high T cells. The CDR3 covers 12 residues, taking in both the cysteine and the phenylalanine. Only CDR3 DNA is held: 36 bases, read in frame from base 1. The V end loses 2 bases and the J end loses 8 bases, and a stretch of 8 bases separates them. CDR1 SGHTA and CDR2 FQGNSA were looked up in the germline V gene.

The library was prepared using 5' RACE. TCRdb names Illumina HiSeq 2500 as the instrument used. A second roughly 6 to 12 cycle PCR used a sample-barcoded 5' primer and a J-beta primer mix. Each TCR beta cDNA molecule received a unique molecular identifier from a template-switch 5' adaptor carrying 12 random nucleotides. Each sample yielded at least 3 million CDR3-containing paired-end reads. All of the RNA was converted into first-strand cDNA using the Mint cDNA synthesis kit, with a TRBC-specific oligonucleotide serving as the primer. Following uracil-DNA glycosylase treatment, all cDNA underwent a first 18-cycle PCR with the universal primers M1SS and BC2_uni_R. Regarding the original processing steps: For normalization, 1 million high-quality reads were randomly selected from each sample, with every read carrying a distinct molecular identifier. Reads with shared molecular identifiers were discarded instead of being binned into consensus sequences. CDR3 identification, clonotype clustering and error correction used MiTCR with a Q25 quality threshold and the strictest error-elimination algorithm. Lower-bound total TCR beta diversity was estimated with a nonparametric unseen species model using Euler transformation. The raw public reads went through TCRdb reprocessing: fastp at Q25, MiXCR clone calling, in-frame beta chains kept. Merged by CDR3 protein, the rows form single entries marked with the most common genes and DNA. For this entry, the V and J calls and clone size follow TCRdb and not the study's own pipeline. The sample table lists roughly 680,000 distinct CDR3 sequences, roughly 20% of them with a count of one. More than 3% of the sample lies in the top ten.

This entry comes from a study of blood T cells in healthy people across ages (dated by TCRdb to about 2015). Regarding the complete study: Template switching captured roughly one uniquely barcoded TCR beta cDNA molecule per two T cells in model experiments. Using deep sequencing normalized with unique cDNA molecular identifiers, the study measured how TCR beta repertoire diversity changes with age. Four age groups were formed from the donors: young (average approximately 15 years), middle-aged (more than 35), aged (62) and long-lived (about 80). To avoid experimental bias, donors of different ages were spread randomly across the sequencing lanes. Using the same blood draw, the study looked at two additional independent replicas of 1 million unique cDNA reads for two donors, one aged 18 to 30 and the other aged 80 or older. Overall study results and their limits: Compared with the aged group, the long-lived group had more naive CD4+ T cells, fewer expanded clones and increased TCR diversity, a pattern suggesting age selection. The CMV infection status of donors was not known, potentially confounding age-related changes in expanded clonotypes. Estimates of total diversity from one million sequenced T cells were regarded as lower bounds and underestimates. Because profiling used bulk unsorted PBMCs, naive and antigen-experienced compartments could not be compared conclusively. The percentage of naive T cells measured by flow cytometry correlated strongly with observed TCR beta diversity. As age increased, observed TCR beta diversity per million T cells dropped in a roughly linear way, and a significant reduction was already evident by age around 41.

The material sequenced was blood. The chain joins TRBV7-2 to TRBJ2-3; no D gene can be assigned with confidence. The source is a man aged 65-85 years in good health. In nucleotides, the sequence is TGTGCCAGCAGCTTAACGCTACTTACGCAGTATTTT. Translated, it reads CASSLTLLTQYF. Extended through the reference TRBV7-2 and TRBJ2-3 proteins, this CDR3 yields the full variable domain: GAGVSQSPSNKVTEKGKDVELRCDPISGHTALYWYRQSLGQGLEFLIYFQGNSAPDKSGLPSDRFSAERTGGSVSTLTIQRTQQEDSAVYLCASSLTLLTQYFGPGTRLTVL.